This TCR beta chain came from a study of shared clonotypes between healthy human individuals. Overall study results and limits: Non-shared clonotypes had lower generation probabilities than those shared by all four donors. Few donors limited the genetic and exposure-history diversity represented.

Splitting of CD4+ cells produced CD45RA+ naive and CD45RA-negative memory subsets. The study ran the assay at deep level. Measured with immunoSEQ multiplex PCR; TCRdb has only the in-frame clones, and not every one. The sample records a few million clones, 85% to 95% being singletons. As concerns this clone: Its specificity is not known.

Germline V lookup: CDR1 SNHLY, CDR2 FYNNEI. V dropped 6 bases and J dropped 8; count of bases not matched to a gene: 11. CDR3 length: 15 amino acids. Sequencing input: naive CD4+ T cells from PBMCs. Subset noted: CD45RA+ positively selected. This sequence joins TRBV2 and TRBJ1-4; 8 bases line up with TRBD1. The receptor was derived from a man in his late teens or twenties in good health. Some clones in this sample may be carry-over from other donors' samples. CDR3 region: CASRAQDRVLEKLFF. The CDR3 DNA is TGTGCCAGCAGGGCCCAGGACAGGGTCTTGGAAAAACTGTTTTTT. Variable domain in full (rest from reference TRBV2 and TRBJ1-4): EPEVTQTPSHQVTQMGQEVILRCVPISNHLYFYWYRQILGQKVEFLVSFYNNEISEKSEIFDDQFSVERPDGSNFTLKIRSTKLEDSAMYFCASRAQDRVLEKLFFGSGTQLSVL.